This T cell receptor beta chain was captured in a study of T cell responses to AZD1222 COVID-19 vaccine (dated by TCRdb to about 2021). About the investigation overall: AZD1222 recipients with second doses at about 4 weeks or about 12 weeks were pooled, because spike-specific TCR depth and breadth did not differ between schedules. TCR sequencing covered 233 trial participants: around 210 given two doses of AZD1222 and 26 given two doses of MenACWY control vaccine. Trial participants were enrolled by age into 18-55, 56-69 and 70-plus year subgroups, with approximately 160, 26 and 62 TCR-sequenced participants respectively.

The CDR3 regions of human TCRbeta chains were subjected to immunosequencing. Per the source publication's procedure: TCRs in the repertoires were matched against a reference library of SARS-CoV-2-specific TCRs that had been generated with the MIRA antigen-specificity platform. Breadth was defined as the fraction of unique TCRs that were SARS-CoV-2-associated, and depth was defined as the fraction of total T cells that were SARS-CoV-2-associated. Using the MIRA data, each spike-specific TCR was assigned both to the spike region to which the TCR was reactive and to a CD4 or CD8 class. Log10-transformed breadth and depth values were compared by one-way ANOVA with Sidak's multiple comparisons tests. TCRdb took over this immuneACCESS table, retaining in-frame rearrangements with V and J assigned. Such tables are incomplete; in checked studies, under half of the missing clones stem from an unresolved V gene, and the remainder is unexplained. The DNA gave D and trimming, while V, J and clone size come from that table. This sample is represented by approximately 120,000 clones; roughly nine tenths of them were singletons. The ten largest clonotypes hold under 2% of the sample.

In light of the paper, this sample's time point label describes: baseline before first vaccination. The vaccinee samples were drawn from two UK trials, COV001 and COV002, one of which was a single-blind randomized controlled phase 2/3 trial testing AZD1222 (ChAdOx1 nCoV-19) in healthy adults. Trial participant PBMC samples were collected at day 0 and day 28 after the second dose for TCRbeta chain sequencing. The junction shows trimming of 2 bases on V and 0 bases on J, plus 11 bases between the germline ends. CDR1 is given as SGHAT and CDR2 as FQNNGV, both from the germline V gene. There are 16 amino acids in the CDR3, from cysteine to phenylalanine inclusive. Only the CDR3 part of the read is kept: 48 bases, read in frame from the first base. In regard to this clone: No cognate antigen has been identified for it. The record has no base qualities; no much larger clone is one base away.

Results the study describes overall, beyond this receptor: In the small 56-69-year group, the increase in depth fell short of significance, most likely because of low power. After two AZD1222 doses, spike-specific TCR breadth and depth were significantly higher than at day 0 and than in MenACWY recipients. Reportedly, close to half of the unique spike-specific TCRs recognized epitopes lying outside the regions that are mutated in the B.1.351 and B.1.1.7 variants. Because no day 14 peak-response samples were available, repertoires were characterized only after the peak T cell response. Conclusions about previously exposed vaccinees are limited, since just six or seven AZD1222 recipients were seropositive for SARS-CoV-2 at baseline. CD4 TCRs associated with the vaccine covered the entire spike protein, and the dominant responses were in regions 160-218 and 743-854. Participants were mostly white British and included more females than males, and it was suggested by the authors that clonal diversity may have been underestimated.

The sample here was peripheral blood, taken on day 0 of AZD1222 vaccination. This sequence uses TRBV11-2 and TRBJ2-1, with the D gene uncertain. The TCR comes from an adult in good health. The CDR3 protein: CASSLLPPSSYNEQFF. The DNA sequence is TGTGCCAGCAGCTTATTACCCCCAAGCTCCTACAATGAGCAGTTCTTC.